This is a list of T cell receptor beta chains from one sample in a study of cytomegalovirus exposure and HLA in healthy donors. The data were produced by immunoSEQ multiplex PCR, yet TCRdb's version contains in-frame clones alone and is incomplete. The data show roughly 180,000 clones, approximately 81% seen once. Input material: PBMCs. The receptors shown here come from a man between 25 and 39 years old in good health and CMV-seronegative. CDR3s include the opening cysteine and the closing phenylalanine or tryptophan. The order of the fields is J gene, V gene, D gene, clone size, CDR3 DNA, CDR3 protein. A D gene is named only where the DNA matches it firmly. Some rows have no size entry. The others give once, few or many, or a class for an expanded clone.

j_call: TRBJ2-7; v_call: TRBV2; d_call: TRBD1; clone_size: -; cdr3_nt: TGTGCCACCATGGGGACAGGGGTTTACGAGCAGTACTTC; cdr3_aa: CATMGTGVYEQYF
j_call: TRBJ2-3; v_call: TRBV9; d_call: -; clone_size: few; cdr3_nt: TGTGCCAGCAGCGTAGCGGTTAGTCTCACAGATACGCAGTATTTT; cdr3_aa: CASSVAVSLTDTQYF
j_call: TRBJ2-7; v_call: TRBV7-2; d_call: TRBD2; clone_size: -; cdr3_nt: TGTGCCAGCAGCTCTAGCGGGAGGCTCTACGAGCAGTACTTC; cdr3_aa: CASSSSGRLYEQYF
j_call: TRBJ2-1; v_call: TRBV6-4; d_call: TRBD1; clone_size: -; cdr3_nt: TGTGCCAGCAGTCCCCGTGACAGGGGGAGGTTTGCAAATGAGCAGTTCTTC; cdr3_aa: CASSPRDRGRFANEQFF
j_call: TRBJ2-1; v_call: TRBV29-1; d_call: TRBD1; clone_size: -; cdr3_nt: TGCAGCGTTGAAGATCGAGGACAGGGGGCGTTGTATGAGCAGTTCTTC; cdr3_aa: CSVEDRGQGALYEQFF
j_call: TRBJ2-1; v_call: TRBV6-6; d_call: TRBD1; clone_size: few; cdr3_nt: TGTGCCAGCAGTGAGGGACAGGGGCGGGCCAATGAGCAGTTCTTC; cdr3_aa: CASSEGQGRANEQFF
j_call: TRBJ2-1; v_call: TRBV2; d_call: TRBD2; clone_size: -; cdr3_nt: TGTGCCAGCGCCGGGACTATCACCTACAATGAGCAGTTCTTC; cdr3_aa: CASAGTITYNEQFF
j_call: TRBJ2-6; v_call: TRBV6-1; d_call: TRBD2; clone_size: few; cdr3_nt: TGTGCCAGCCAGCGGGGGGCGGATGGGGCCAACGTCCTGACTTTC; cdr3_aa: CASQRGADGANVLTF
j_call: TRBJ1-6; v_call: TRBV5-1; d_call: -; clone_size: -; cdr3_nt: TGCGCCAGCAGCTTGGCCGGGTCGTATTCACCCCTCCACTTT; cdr3_aa: CASSLAGSYSPLHF
j_call: TRBJ2-7; v_call: TRBV7-9; d_call: -; clone_size: -; cdr3_nt: TGTGCCAGCAGCTTAGACAGGGTCCAGTACTTC; cdr3_aa: CASSLDRVQYF
j_call: TRBJ2-7; v_call: TRBV7-9; d_call: TRBD1; clone_size: -; cdr3_nt: TGTGCCAGCAGCCCACGGTGGGGACAGGGTTCCTACGAGCAGTACTTC; cdr3_aa: CASSPRWGQGSYEQYF
j_call: TRBJ1-3; v_call: TRBV5-6; d_call: TRBD1; clone_size: few; cdr3_nt: TGTGCCAGCAGCTTGGCCGCTGGACAGGGAAGGCGGAACACCATATATTTT; cdr3_aa: CASSLAAGQGRRNTIYF
j_call: TRBJ1-6; v_call: TRBV7-8; d_call: TRBD1; clone_size: -; cdr3_nt: TGTGCCAGCAGCGGACAGGGAGGGGATTCACCCCTCCACTTT; cdr3_aa: CASSGQGGDSPLHF
j_call: TRBJ2-1; v_call: TRBV28; d_call: TRBD1; clone_size: -; cdr3_nt: TGTGCCAGCAGTTCATCGGACAGGGACAATGAGCAGTTCTTC; cdr3_aa: CASSSSDRDNEQFF
j_call: TRBJ2-7; v_call: TRBV30; d_call: TRBD2; clone_size: -; cdr3_nt: TGTGCCTGGAGTGCCAAACTAGCGGGTGCAACCTACGAGCAGTACTTC; cdr3_aa: CAWSAKLAGATYEQYF
j_call: TRBJ2-7; v_call: TRBV5-6; d_call: -; clone_size: -; cdr3_nt: TGTGCCAGCAGTGACGACAGGACCTACGAGCAGTACTTC; cdr3_aa: CASSDDRTYEQYF
j_call: TRBJ1-1; v_call: TRBV29-1; d_call: TRBD1; clone_size: few; cdr3_nt: TGCAGCGCCTTCCGGACAGGGGCTGGCACTGAAGCTTTCTTT; cdr3_aa: CSAFRTGAGTEAFF
j_call: TRBJ1-2; v_call: TRBV5-5; d_call: -; clone_size: -; cdr3_nt: TGTGCCAGCAGCTTAGAACAGCCAGAATACTATGGCTACACCTTC; cdr3_aa: CASSLEQPEYYGYTF
j_call: TRBJ2-7; v_call: TRBV27; d_call: TRBD2; clone_size: -; cdr3_nt: TGTGCCAGCAGTCCGTCTAGCGGGAGAGCCTCCTACGAGCAGTACTTC; cdr3_aa: CASSPSSGRASYEQYF
j_call: TRBJ2-7; v_call: TRBV10-3; d_call: -; clone_size: -; cdr3_nt: TGTGCCTGCCATCAACCCGCAGGGATGGGCTACGAGCAGTACTTC; cdr3_aa: CACHQPAGMGYEQYF
j_call: TRBJ2-1; v_call: TRBV9; d_call: TRBD2; clone_size: -; cdr3_nt: TGTGCCAGCAGCGTCACTAGCGGGTTGGGCAATGAGCAGTTCTTC; cdr3_aa: CASSVTSGLGNEQFF
j_call: TRBJ2-7; v_call: TRBV28; d_call: -; clone_size: -; cdr3_nt: TGTGCCAGCAGCCCCACCGCCGGACGGAGGGACTCCTACGAGCAGTACTTC; cdr3_aa: CASSPTAGRRDSYEQYF
j_call: TRBJ2-7; v_call: TRBV2; d_call: -; clone_size: -; cdr3_nt: TGTGCCAGCAGTGAGACCATTGGCGGATACGAGCAGTACTTC; cdr3_aa: CASSETIGGYEQYF
j_call: TRBJ1-2; v_call: TRBV13; d_call: TRBD1; clone_size: -; cdr3_nt: TGTGCCAGCAGCTCGGAGACAGGGGCCTATGGCTACACCTTC; cdr3_aa: CASSSETGAYGYTF
j_call: TRBJ2-3; v_call: TRBV27; d_call: TRBD1; clone_size: -; cdr3_nt: TGTGCCAGCAGTCTCTTCGGGACAGGCAGCACAGATACGCAGTATTTT; cdr3_aa: CASSLFGTGSTDTQYF
j_call: TRBJ2-1; v_call: TRBV7-9; d_call: -; clone_size: -; cdr3_nt: TGTTCCAGCAGTAGCCTAGTGGTCGGCAATGAGCAGTTCTTC; cdr3_aa: CSSSSLVVGNEQFF
j_call: TRBJ1-6; v_call: TRBV5-4; d_call: -; clone_size: -; cdr3_nt: TGTGCCAGCAGCTTGGTTGGACAGCCGAATTCACCCCTCCACTTT; cdr3_aa: CASSLVGQPNSPLHF
j_call: TRBJ2-2; v_call: TRBV28; d_call: -; clone_size: -; cdr3_nt: TGTGCCAGCAGTTTTAGTTGGCAGGGGAACACCGGGGAGCTGTTTTTT; cdr3_aa: CASSFSWQGNTGELFF
j_call: TRBJ1-1; v_call: TRBV10-3; d_call: TRBD1; clone_size: -; cdr3_nt: TGTGCCATCGGCGGTACAGGGGGCGGATGGGCTTTCTTT; cdr3_aa: CAIGGTGGGWAFF
j_call: TRBJ1-1; v_call: TRBV5-4; d_call: -; clone_size: -; cdr3_nt: TGTGCCAGCAGCTTGGGACGGGAGTCGGACACTGAAGCTTTCTTT; cdr3_aa: CASSLGRESDTEAFF
j_call: TRBJ1-2; v_call: TRBV6-5; d_call: TRBD1; clone_size: -; cdr3_nt: TGTGCCAGCAGGATGGGACAGGGGAAAGATGGCTACACCTTC; cdr3_aa: CASRMGQGKDGYTF
j_call: TRBJ1-2; v_call: TRBV5-1; d_call: -; clone_size: -; cdr3_nt: TGCGCCACCATCTGGAGCTATGGCTACACCTTC; cdr3_aa: CATIWSYGYTF
j_call: TRBJ2-5; v_call: TRBV2; d_call: TRBD2; clone_size: -; cdr3_nt: TGTGCCAGCAGTAGGGGACTAGCTGAAGAGACCCAGTACTTC; cdr3_aa: CASSRGLAEETQYF
j_call: TRBJ1-6; v_call: TRBV2; d_call: -; clone_size: -; cdr3_nt: TGTGCCAGCAGGGCCCCGGGACTGAATTCACCCCTCCACTTT; cdr3_aa: CASRAPGLNSPLHF
j_call: TRBJ1-6; v_call: TRBV6-1; d_call: -; clone_size: -; cdr3_nt: TGTGCCAGCAGTTCAGCGGGAGCACCATCACCCCTCCACTTT; cdr3_aa: CASSSAGAPSPLHF
j_call: TRBJ2-7; v_call: TRBV25-1; d_call: -; clone_size: once; cdr3_nt: TGTGCCAGCAAAGGGAGGGAGCAGTACTTC; cdr3_aa: CASKGREQYF
j_call: TRBJ2-5; v_call: TRBV7-8; d_call: TRBD2; clone_size: once; cdr3_nt: TGTGCCAGCAGCTTCTCATTCGAGGGCGCTAGCGGGGGTCGAGGCGGAGAGACCCAGTACTTC; cdr3_aa: CASSFSFEGASGGRGGETQYF
j_call: TRBJ1-5; v_call: TRBV18; d_call: TRBD1; clone_size: few; cdr3_nt: TGTGCCAGCTCGGGACGGACAGGGAAGAGCAATCAGCCCCAGCATTTT; cdr3_aa: CASSGRTGKSNQPQHF
j_call: TRBJ1-5; v_call: TRBV27; d_call: -; clone_size: -; cdr3_nt: TGTGCCAGCAGTTTATCCCGCGTGGAGCCCCAGCATTTT; cdr3_aa: CASSLSRVEPQHF
j_call: TRBJ1-5; v_call: TRBV10-3; d_call: TRBD1; clone_size: -; cdr3_nt: TGTGCCATCAGGGGGACAGGGGGGAATCAGCCCCAGCATTTT; cdr3_aa: CAIRGTGGNQPQHF
j_call: TRBJ2-1; v_call: TRBV6-6; d_call: -; clone_size: -; cdr3_nt: TGTGCCAGCAGTTTTCCAGGCCGGCAGTTCTTC; cdr3_aa: CASSFPGRQFF
j_call: TRBJ1-1; v_call: TRBV7-2; d_call: TRBD1; clone_size: -; cdr3_nt: TGTGCCAGCAGCTCCGGGACAGGCCTGAACACTGAAGCTTTCTTT; cdr3_aa: CASSSGTGLNTEAFF
j_call: TRBJ2-3; v_call: TRBV6-4; d_call: TRBD2; clone_size: -; cdr3_nt: TGTGCCAGCAGTCCTCTAGCGGGGGGTACAGATACGCAGTATTTT; cdr3_aa: CASSPLAGGTDTQYF
j_call: TRBJ2-1; v_call: TRBV5-4; d_call: TRBD1; clone_size: -; cdr3_nt: TGTGCCAGCAGCGGTGGGGGCCCGATATACAGGGGTCAGGACAATGAGCAGTTCTTC; cdr3_aa: CASSGGGPIYRGQDNEQFF
j_call: TRBJ1-5; v_call: TRBV2; d_call: -; clone_size: -; cdr3_nt: TGTGCCAGCAGTCGGTCCCGCGGCAATCAGCCCCAGCATTTT; cdr3_aa: CASSRSRGNQPQHF
j_call: TRBJ2-7; v_call: TRBV4-3; d_call: -; clone_size: -; cdr3_nt: TGCGCCAGCAGCCAAGCGGAGGGAGCCTCCGAGCAGTACTTC; cdr3_aa: CASSQAEGASEQYF
j_call: TRBJ2-5; v_call: TRBV19; d_call: TRBD2; clone_size: -; cdr3_nt: TGTGCCACCGGGACTAGCGGGGGTGGAGAGACCCAGTACTTC; cdr3_aa: CATGTSGGGETQYF